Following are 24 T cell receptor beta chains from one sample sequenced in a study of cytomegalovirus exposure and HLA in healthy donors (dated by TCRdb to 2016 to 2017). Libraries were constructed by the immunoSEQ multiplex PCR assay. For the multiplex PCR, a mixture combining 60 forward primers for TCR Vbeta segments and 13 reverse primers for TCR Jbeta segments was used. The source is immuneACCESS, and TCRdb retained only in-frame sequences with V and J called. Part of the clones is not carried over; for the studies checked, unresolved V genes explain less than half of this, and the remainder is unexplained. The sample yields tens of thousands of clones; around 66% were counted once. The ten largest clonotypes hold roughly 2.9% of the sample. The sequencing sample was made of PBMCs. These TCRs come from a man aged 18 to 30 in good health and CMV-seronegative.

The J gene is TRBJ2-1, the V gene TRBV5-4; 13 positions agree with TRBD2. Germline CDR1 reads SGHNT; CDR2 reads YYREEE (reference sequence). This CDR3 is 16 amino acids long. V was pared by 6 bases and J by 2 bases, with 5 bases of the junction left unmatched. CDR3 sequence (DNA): TGTGCCAGCACTCTAGGGACTAGCGGGACCTACAATGAGCAGTTCTTC. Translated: CASTLGTSGTYNEQFF.

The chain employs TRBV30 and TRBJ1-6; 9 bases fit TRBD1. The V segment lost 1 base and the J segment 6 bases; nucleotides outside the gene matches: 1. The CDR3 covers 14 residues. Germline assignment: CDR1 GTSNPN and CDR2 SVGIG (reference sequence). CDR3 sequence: CAWSGGQGNSPLHF. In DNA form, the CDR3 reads TGTGCCTGGAGTGGGGGACAGGGTAATTCACCCCTCCACTTT.

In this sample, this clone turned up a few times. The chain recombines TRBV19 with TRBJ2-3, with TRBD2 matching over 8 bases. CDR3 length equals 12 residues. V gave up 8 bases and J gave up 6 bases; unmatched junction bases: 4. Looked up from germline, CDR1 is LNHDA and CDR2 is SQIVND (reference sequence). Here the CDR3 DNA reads TGTGCCAGTTCGGGGGGGTGGGATACGCAGTATTTT. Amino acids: CASSGGWDTQYF.

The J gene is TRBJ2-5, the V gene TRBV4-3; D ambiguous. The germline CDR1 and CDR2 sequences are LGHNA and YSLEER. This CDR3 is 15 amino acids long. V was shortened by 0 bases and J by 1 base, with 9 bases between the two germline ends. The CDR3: CASSQELHRQETQYF. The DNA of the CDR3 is TGCGCCAGCAGCCAAGAATTACACCGCCAAGAGACCCAGTACTTC.

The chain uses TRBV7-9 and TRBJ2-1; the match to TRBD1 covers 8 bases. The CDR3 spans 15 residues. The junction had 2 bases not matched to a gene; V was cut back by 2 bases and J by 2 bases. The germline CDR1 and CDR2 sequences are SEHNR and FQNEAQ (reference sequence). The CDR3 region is CASSLTQGAYNEQFF. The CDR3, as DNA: TGTGCCAGCAGCTTAACACAGGGGGCCTACAATGAGCAGTTCTTC.

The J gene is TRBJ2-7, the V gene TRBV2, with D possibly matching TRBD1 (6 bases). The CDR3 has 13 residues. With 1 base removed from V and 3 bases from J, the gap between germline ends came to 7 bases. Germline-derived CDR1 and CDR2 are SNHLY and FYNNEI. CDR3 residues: CASSEGQDYEQYF. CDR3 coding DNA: TGTGCCAGCAGTGAAGGACAGGACTACGAGCAGTACTTC.

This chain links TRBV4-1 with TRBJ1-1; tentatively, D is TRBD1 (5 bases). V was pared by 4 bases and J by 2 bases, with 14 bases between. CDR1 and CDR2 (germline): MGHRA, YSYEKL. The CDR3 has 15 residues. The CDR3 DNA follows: TGCGCCAGCAGCCCCCCGGGCAGGGTTAACACTGAAGCTTTCTTT. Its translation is CASSPPGRVNTEAFF.

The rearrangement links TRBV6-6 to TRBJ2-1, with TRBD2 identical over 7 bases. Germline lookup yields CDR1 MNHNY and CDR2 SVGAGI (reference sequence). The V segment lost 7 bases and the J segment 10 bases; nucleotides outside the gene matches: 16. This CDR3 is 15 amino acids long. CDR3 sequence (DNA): TGTGCCAGCACCCTTCTTCTGGCGGGAGAAGAAGAGCAGTTCTTC. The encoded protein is CASTLLLAGEEEQFF.

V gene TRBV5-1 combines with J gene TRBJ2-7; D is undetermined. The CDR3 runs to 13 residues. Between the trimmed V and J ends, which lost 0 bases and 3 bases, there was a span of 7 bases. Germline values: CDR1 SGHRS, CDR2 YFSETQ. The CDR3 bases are TGCGCCAGCAGCTTGGGATCGGGCTACGAGCAGTACTTC. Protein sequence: CASSLGSGYEQYF.

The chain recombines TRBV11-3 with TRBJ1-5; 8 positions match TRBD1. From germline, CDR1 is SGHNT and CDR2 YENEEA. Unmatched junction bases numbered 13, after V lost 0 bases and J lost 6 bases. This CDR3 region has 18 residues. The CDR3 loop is CASSLESSGGKAAQPQHF. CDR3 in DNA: TGTGCCAGCAGCTTAGAGTCTTCAGGGGGCAAGGCGGCTCAGCCCCAGCATTTT. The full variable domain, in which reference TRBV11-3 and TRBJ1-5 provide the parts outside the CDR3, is EAGVVQSPRYKIIEKKQPVAFWCNPISGHNTLYWYLQNLGQGPELLIRYENEEAVDDSQLPKDRFSAERLKGVDSTLKIQPAELGDSAVYLCASSLESSGGKAAQPQHFGDGTRLSIL.

As DNA, the CDR3 is TGTGCCAGTAGCGTGGGGGCTACAGATACGCAGTATTTT. This gives the protein CASSVGATDTQYF. The chain has TRBV19 and TRBJ2-3, with a weak D call TRBD1 (6 bases). The V end was cut by 6 bases, the J end by 3 bases, with 10 bases between. This CDR3 has 13 residues. Germline V CDR1 and CDR2: LNHDA, SQIVND (reference sequence).

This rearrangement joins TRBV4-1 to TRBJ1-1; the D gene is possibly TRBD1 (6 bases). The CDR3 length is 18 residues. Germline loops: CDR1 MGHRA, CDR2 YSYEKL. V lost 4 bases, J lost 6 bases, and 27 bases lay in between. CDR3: CASSLLPGQIGWGPEAFF. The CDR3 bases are TGCGCCAGCAGCCTCCTTCCGGGACAAATCGGGTGGGGTCCTGAAGCTTTCTTT.

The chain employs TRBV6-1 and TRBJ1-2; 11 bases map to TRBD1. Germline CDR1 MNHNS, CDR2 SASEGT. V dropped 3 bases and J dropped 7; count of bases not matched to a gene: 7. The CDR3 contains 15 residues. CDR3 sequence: CASSENGQGALGYTF. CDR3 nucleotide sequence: TGTGCCAGCAGTGAGAATGGACAGGGGGCGCTTGGCTACACCTTC.

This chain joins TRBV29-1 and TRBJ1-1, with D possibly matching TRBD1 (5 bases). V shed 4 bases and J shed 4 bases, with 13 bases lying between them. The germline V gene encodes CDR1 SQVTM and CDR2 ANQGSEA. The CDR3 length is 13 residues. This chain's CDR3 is CSVVSGRSTEAFF. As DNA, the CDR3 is TGCAGCGTTGTATCAGGGAGGTCCACTGAAGCTTTCTTT.

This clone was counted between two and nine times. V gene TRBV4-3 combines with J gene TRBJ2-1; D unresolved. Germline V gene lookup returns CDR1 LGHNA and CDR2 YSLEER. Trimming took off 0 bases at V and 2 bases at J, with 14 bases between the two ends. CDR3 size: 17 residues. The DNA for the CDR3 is TGCGCCAGCAGCCAAGAAAACCTCCGGCTAGCCTACAATGAGCAGTTCTTC. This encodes CASSQENLRLAYNEQFF.

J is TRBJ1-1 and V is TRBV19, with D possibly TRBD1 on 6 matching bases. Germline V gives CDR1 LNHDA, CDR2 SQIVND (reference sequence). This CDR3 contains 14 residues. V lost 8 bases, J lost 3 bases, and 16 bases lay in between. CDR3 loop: CASGRTELHTEAFF. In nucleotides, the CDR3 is TGTGCCAGTGGAAGGACAGAGCTACACACTGAAGCTTTCTTT.

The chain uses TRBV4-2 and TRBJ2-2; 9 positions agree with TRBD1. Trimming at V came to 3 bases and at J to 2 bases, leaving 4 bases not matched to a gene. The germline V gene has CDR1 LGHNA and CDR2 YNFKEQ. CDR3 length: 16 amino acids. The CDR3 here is CASSHLDRGNTGELFF. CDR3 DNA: TGTGCCAGCAGCCACTTGGACAGGGGAAACACCGGGGAGCTGTTTTTT.

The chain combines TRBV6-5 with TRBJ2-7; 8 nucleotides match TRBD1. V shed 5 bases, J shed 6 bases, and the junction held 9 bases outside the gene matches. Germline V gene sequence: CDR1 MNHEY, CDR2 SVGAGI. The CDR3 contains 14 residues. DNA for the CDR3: TGTGCCAGCAGTACGAACCAGGGGGCGGGCGAGCAGTACTTC. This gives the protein CASSTNQGAGEQYF.

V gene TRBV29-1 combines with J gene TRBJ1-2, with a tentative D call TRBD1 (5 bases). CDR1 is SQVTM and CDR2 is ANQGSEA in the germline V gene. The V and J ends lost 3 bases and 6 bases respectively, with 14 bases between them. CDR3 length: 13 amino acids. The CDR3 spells CSVDYPGLDGYTF. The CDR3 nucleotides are TGCAGCGTTGATTATCCAGGGTTAGATGGCTACACCTTC.

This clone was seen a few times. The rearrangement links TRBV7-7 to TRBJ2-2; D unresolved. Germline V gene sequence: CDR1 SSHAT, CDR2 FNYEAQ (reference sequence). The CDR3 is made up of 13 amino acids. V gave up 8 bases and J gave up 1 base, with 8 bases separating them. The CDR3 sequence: CASQPGNTGELFF. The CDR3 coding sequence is TGTGCCAGCCAGCCGGGGAACACCGGGGAGCTGTTTTTT.

The CDR3 bases are TGTGCCAGCAGCTTAGCGACGGAGGTTTGGTACGAGCAGTACTTC. Translating it yields CASSLATEVWYEQYF. This chain links TRBV11-2 with TRBJ2-7; perhaps TRBD2 as D (5 bases). This CDR3 contains 15 residues. Germline CDR1 and CDR2: SGHAT and FQNNGV. V was pared by 1 base and J by 4 bases, with 14 bases between.

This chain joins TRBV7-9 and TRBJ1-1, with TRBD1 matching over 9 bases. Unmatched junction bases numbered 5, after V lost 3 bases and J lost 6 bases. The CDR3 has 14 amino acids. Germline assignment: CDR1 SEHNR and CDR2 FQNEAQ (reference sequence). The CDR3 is CASSFGQGPAEAFF. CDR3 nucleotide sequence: TGTGCCAGCAGCTTCGGACAGGGGCCGGCTGAAGCTTTCTTT.

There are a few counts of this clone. CDR3 DNA sequence: TGTGCCATCAGTGACCTTTACGAGCAGTACTTC. Protein sequence: CAISDLYEQYF. The V gene is TRBV10-3, the J gene TRBJ2-7; no clear D gene. The CDR3 is 11 residues long. Germline CDR1 is ENHRY and CDR2 is SYGVKD. Deletions cut 3 bases from V and 4 bases from J, with 4 bases between.

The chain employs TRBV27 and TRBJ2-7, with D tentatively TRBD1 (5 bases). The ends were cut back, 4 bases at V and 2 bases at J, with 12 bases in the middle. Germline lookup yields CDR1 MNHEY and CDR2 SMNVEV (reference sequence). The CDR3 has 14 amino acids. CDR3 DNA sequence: TGTGCCAGCAGTTCTAGGGGAACGACCTACGAGCAGTACTTC. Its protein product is CASSSRGTTYEQYF.